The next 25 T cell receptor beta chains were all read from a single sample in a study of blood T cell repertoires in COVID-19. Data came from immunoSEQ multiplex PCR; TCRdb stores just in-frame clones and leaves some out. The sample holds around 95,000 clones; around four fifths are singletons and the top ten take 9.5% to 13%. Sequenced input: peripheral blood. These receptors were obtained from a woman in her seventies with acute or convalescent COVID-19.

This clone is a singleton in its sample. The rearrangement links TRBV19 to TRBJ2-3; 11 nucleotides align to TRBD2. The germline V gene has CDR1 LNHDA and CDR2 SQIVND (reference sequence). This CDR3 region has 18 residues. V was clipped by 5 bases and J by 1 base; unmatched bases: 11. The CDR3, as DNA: TGTGCCAGTAGTGTTGGAGCTAGCGGGGGGTGGGGCACAGATACGCAGTATTTT. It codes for CASSVGASGGWGTDTQYF.

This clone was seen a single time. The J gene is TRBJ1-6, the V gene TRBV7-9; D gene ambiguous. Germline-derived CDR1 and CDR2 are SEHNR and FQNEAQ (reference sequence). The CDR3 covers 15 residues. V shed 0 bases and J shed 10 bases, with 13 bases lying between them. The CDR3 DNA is TGTGCCAGCAGCTTAGCAGGGAGTGAACGATCACCCCTCCACTTT. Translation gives CASSLAGSERSPLHF.

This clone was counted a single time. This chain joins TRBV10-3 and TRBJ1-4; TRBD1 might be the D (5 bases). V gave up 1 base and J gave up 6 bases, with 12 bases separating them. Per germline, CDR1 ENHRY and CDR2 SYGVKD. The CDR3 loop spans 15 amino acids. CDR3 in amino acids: CAISELGDMHEKLFF. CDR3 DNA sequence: TGTGCCATCAGTGAGTTAGGGGATATGCATGAAAAACTGTTTTTT.

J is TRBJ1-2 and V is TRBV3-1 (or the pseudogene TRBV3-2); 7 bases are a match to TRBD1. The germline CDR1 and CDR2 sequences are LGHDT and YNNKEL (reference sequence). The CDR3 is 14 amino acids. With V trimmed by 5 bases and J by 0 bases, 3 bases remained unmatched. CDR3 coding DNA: TGTGCCAGCAGCGTAGGGACAGCTAACTATGGCTACACCTTC. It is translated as CASSVGTANYGYTF.

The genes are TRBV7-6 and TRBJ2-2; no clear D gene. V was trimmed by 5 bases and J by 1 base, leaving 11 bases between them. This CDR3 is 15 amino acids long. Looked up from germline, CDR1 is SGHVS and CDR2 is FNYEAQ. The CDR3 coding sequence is TGTGCCAGCAGCGCCCTCCGACTGAACACCGGGGAGCTGTTTTTT. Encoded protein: CASSALRLNTGELFF.

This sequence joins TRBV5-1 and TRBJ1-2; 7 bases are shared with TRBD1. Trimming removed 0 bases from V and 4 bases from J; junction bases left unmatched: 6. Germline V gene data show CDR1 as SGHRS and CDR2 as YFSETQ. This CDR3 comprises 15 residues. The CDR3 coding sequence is TGCGCCAGCAGCTTGGAGGGCGCAGGGGGCTATGGCTACACCTTC. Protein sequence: CASSLEGAGGYGYTF.

The CDR3 loop reads CASSFTQTGTGREQYF. In DNA, the CDR3 is TGTGCCAGCAGCTTTACCCAAACCGGGACAGGGCGCGAGCAGTACTTC. This chain links TRBV7-3 with TRBJ2-7; 9 bases align to TRBD1. This CDR3 region has 16 residues. In germline, CDR1 is SGHTA, CDR2 FQGTGA. V was clipped by 3 bases and J by 6 bases; unmatched bases: 12.

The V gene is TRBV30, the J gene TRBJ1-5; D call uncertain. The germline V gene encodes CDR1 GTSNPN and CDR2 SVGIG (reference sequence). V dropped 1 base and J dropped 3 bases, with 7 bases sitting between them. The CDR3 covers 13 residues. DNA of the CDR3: TGTGCCTGGAGTGCCCAGATCAATCAGCCCCAGCATTTT. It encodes CAWSAQINQPQHF.

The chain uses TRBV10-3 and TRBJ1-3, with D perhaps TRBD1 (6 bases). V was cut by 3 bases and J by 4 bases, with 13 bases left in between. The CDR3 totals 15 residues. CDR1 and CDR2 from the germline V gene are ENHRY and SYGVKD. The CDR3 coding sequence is TGTGCCATCAGTGAACTACAGGGTTCCGGAAACACCATATATTTT. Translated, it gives CAISELQGSGNTIYF.

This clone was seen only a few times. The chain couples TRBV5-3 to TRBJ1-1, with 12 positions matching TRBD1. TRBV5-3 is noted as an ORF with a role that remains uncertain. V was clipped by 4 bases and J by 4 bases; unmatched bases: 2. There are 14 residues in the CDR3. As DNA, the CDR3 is TGTGCCAGAAGCGGGACAGGGGGCTGCACTGAAGCTTTCTTT. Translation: CARSGTGGCTEAFF.

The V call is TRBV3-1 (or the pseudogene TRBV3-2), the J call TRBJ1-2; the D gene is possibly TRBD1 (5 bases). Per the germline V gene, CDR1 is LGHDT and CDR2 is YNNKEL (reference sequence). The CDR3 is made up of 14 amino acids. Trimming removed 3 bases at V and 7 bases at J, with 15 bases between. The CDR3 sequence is CASSQTDRRGGYTF. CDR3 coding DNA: TGTGCCAGCAGCCAGACTGACAGACGAGGTGGCTACACCTTC.

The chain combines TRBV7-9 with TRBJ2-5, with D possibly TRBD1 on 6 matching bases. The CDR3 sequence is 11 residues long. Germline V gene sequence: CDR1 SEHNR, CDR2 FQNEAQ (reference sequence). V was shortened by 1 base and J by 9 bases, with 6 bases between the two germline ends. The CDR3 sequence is CASSLEGAQYF. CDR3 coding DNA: TGTGCCAGCAGCTTAGAGGGGGCCCAGTACTTC.

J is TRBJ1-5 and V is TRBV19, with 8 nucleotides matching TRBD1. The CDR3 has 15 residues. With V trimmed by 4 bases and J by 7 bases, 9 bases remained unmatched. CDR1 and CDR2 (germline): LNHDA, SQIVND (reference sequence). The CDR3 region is CASSRTGSIRQPQHF. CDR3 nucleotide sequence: TGTGCCAGTAGTAGGACAGGGAGCATCCGGCAGCCCCAGCATTTT.

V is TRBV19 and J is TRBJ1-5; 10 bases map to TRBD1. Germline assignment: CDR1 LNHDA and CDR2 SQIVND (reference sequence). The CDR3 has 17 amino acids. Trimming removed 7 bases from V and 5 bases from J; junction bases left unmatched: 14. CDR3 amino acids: CASIPFPGQGSDQPQHF. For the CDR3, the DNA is TGTGCCAGTATTCCGTTCCCGGGACAGGGGAGTGATCAGCCCCAGCATTTT.

The CDR3 nucleotides read TGTGCCAGCAGACAGTACCGGGATACTGAAGCTTTCTTT. This codes for CASRQYRDTEAFF. V usage is TRBV25-1 and J usage is TRBJ1-1; D call uncertain. CDR3 length: 13 residues. Germline V CDR1 and CDR2: MGHDK, SYGVNS. V dropped 6 bases and J dropped 5 bases, with 13 bases sitting between them.

DNA for the CDR3: TGTGCCAGCAGCTTCCGACCCGGGGGGGGAACTCAAGAGACCCAGTACTTC. Translation: CASSFRPGGGTQETQYF. V gene TRBV7-6 combines with J gene TRBJ2-5; 8 bases align to TRBD2. V trimming: 3 bases; J trimming: 2 bases; junction bases outside the gene matches: 11. CDR1 is SGHVS and CDR2 is FNYEAQ in the germline V gene. This CDR3 region has 17 residues.

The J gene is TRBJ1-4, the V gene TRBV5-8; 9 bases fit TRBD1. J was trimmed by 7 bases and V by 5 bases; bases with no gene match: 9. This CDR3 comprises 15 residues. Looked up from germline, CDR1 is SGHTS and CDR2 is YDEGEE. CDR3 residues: CASSPNRGQGEKLFF. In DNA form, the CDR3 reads TGTGCCAGCAGTCCCAACAGGGGGCAGGGTGAAAAACTGTTTTTT.

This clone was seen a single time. The DNA for the CDR3 is TGTGCCAGTAGTATAGCACTACTGAACAATCAGCCCCAGCATTTT. The encoded protein is CASSIALLNNQPQHF. This rearrangement joins TRBV19 to TRBJ1-5; no firm D call. This CDR3 comprises 15 residues. Germline V gene data show CDR1 as LNHDA and CDR2 as SQIVND (reference sequence). The V end was cut by 1 base, the J end by 3 bases, with 10 bases between.

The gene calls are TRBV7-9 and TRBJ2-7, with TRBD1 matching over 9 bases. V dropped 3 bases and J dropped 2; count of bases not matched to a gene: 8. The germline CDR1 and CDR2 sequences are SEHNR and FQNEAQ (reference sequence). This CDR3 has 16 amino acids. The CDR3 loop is CASSFLRTGETYEQYF. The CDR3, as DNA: TGTGCCAGCAGCTTTTTGAGGACAGGGGAAACCTACGAGCAGTACTTC.

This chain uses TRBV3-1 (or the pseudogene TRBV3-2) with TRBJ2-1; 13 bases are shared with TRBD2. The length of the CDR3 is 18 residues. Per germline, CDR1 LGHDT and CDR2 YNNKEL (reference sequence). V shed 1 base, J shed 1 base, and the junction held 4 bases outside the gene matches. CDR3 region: CASSQATSGGASYNEQFF. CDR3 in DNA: TGTGCCAGCAGCCAAGCCACTAGCGGGGGGGCGTCCTACAATGAGCAGTTCTTC.

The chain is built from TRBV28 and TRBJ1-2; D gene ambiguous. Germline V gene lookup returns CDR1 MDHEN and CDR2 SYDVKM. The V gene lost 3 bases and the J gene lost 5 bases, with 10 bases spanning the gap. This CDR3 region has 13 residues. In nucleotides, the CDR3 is TGTGCCAGCAGTTTTGGCCAGGCGTATGGCTACACCTTC. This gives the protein CASSFGQAYGYTF.

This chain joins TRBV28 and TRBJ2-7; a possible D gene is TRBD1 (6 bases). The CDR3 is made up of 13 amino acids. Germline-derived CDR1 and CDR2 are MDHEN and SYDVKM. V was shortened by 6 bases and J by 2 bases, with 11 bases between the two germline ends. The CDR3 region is CASSPQGTYEQYF. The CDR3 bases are TGTGCCAGCAGCCCACAGGGAACCTACGAGCAGTACTTC.

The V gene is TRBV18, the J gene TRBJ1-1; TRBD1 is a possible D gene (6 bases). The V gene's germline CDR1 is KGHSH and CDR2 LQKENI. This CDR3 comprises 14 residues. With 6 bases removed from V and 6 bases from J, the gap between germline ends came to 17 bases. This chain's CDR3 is CASSRGQSSPEAFF. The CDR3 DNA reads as TGTGCCAGCTCCCGAGGACAGAGTTCTCCTGAAGCTTTCTTT.

DNA for the CDR3: TGTGCCAGCAGCCTTGTGGGGGCGGGTAATGAAAAACTGTTTTTT. Translated, it gives CASSLVGAGNEKLFF. This rearrangement joins TRBV6-5 to TRBJ1-4; D may be TRBD1 (6 bases). This CDR3 is 15 amino acids long. CDR1 MNHEY and CDR2 SVGAGI come from the germline V gene. Trimming shortened V by 6 bases and J by 4 bases, and 15 bases separated the two germline ends.

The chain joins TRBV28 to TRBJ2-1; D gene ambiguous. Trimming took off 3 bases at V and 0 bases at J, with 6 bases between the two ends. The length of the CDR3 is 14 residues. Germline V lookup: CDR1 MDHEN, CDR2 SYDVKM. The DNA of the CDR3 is TGTGCCAGCAGTTTGAGGCCCTCCTACAATGAGCAGTTCTTC. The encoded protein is CASSLRPSYNEQFF.